The entry that follows covers one T cell receptor beta chain sequence. Clones were read by immunoSEQ multiplex PCR, and TCRdb kept only the in-frame ones, dropping some. The sample has more than 2,500 clones, about 20% seen once. This entry is derived from a study of sequential checkpoint blockade in melanoma. Study overall: After both sequences, patients received maintenance nivolumab. About 90 pretreatment tumor DNA samples were TCRβ immunosequenced.

Treatment meaning: randomized to nivolumab then ipilimumab (arm A) or the reverse (arm B). The CDR3 contains 14 residues. CDR1 SGHRS and CDR2 YFSETQ come from the germline V gene. Trimming took 0 bases from V and 0 from J, leaving 3 bases between them. The clonotype comes from a human donor with melanoma. The sample here was tumor tissue (inferred from file names), taken from a patient given nivolumab and ipilimumab in sequence. The chain is built from TRBV5-1 and TRBJ2-2; D uncertain. CDR3 in DNA: TGCGCCAGCAGCTTGGCCGCGAACACCGGGGAGCTGTTTTTT. As protein: CASSLAANTGELFF.